Only one count was recorded for the clone carrying this T cell receptor beta chain. These data are taken from a study of cytotoxic CD8 clonotypes in ibrutinib-treated CLL. Measured with immunoSEQ multiplex PCR; TCRdb has only the in-frame clones, and not every one. The sample lists more than 200,000 clones, 70% occurring once. V dropped 3 bases and J dropped 2 bases, with 11 bases sitting between them. CDR1 is MDHEN and CDR2 is SYDVKM in the germline V gene. The CDR3 spans 15 residues. PBMCs were cryopreserved, and approximately 1.8 micrograms of genomic DNA from them went into TCR beta libraries. Sequenced here: PBMCs, sampled after 24 months of ibrutinib treatment. The receptor comes from a human donor with chronic lymphocytic leukemia. V and J are TRBV28 and TRBJ2-1; D unclear. CDR3 region: CASSFVGVTYNEQFF. The CDR3 DNA is TGTGCCAGCAGTTTTGTTGGCGTTACCTACAATGAGCAGTTCTTC.